This passage covers 13 T cell receptor beta chains from one sample sequenced in a study of T cells after yellow fever vaccination. TCRdb independently ran MiXCR on the 5' RACE reads; one entry per CDR3 protein. The sample gives approximately 580,000 distinct CDR3 sequences, around 16% of which show up once; roughly a sixth is in the top ten. The source was PBMCs, collected 4 to 6 days after the first yellow fever vaccination. The receptors were sampled from a man younger than 35 who received the YFV17D yellow fever vaccine.

This clonotype has a handful of counts. This chain links TRBV20-1 with TRBJ1-5; TRBD1 might be the D (5 bases). Germline loops: CDR1 DFQATT, CDR2 SNEGSKA (reference sequence). This CDR3 is built from 13 residues. The V and J ends lost 6 bases and 0 bases respectively, with 9 bases between them. The CDR3 DNA is TGCAGTGCCGCACAGGATAGCAATCAGCCCCAGCATTTT. This codes for CSAAQDSNQPQHF.

This clonotype has a handful of counts. The rearrangement links TRBV6-2 or TRBV6-3 to TRBJ1-2, with D uncertain. CDR3 length: 11 residues. Looked up from germline, CDR1 is MNHEY and CDR2 is SVGEGT. Trimming removed 4 bases at V and 7 bases at J, with 7 bases between. The CDR3 bases are TGTGCCAGCAGTTGGGGTCTTGGCTACACCTTC. The encoded protein is CASSWGLGYTF.

This clonotype was picked up a small number of times. The chain has TRBV15 and TRBJ2-1; 9 bases agree with TRBD1. Germline V gene sequence: CDR1 LNHNV, CDR2 YYDKDF (reference sequence). J lost 3 bases, V lost 3 bases, and 3 bases had no gene match. The CDR3 has 15 amino acids. Here the CDR3 reads CATSRGQGIYNEQFF. CDR3 coding DNA: TGTGCCACCAGCAGGGGACAGGGAATCTACAATGAGCAGTTCTTC.

This clonotype was recorded a few times. The rearrangement links TRBV19 to TRBJ2-5, with D uncertain. Germline V lookup: CDR1 LNHDA, CDR2 SQIVND (reference sequence). The V end lost 1 base, the J end lost 0 bases, and 15 bases lay between the germline ends. There are 17 residues in the CDR3. CDR3 bases: TGTGCCAGTAGTATAGGGGCCCCGGACCGGTACCAAGAGACCCAGTACTTC. It codes for CASSIGAPDRYQETQYF.

This clonotype was counted many times. The V and J genes are TRBV5-1 and TRBJ1-1; weak D call: TRBD1 (5 bases). This CDR3 spans 16 amino acids. Germline values: CDR1 SGHRS, CDR2 YFSETQ. The germline V and J ends were trimmed by 1 base and 2 bases, with 15 bases remaining between them. This CDR3 is CASSLQGLSENTEAFF. In DNA form, the CDR3 reads TGCGCCAGCAGCTTGCAGGGACTCTCCGAAAACACTGAAGCTTTCTTT.

J is TRBJ1-2 and V is TRBV27, with 7 bases fitting TRBD1. Germline CDR1 is MNHEY and CDR2 is SMNVEV (reference sequence). This CDR3 region has 13 residues. Trimming at V came to 5 bases and at J to 4 bases, leaving 4 bases not matched to a gene. The chain's CDR3 is CASSTTGSYGYTF. The CDR3 DNA reads as TGTGCCAGCAGTACGACAGGGAGCTATGGCTACACCTTC.

The chain employs TRBV7-9 and TRBJ2-1; the match to TRBD2 covers 8 bases. The V segment lost 6 bases and the J segment 0 bases; nucleotides outside the gene matches: 10. CDR1 and CDR2 (germline): SEHNR, FQNEAQ (reference sequence). The CDR3 runs to 17 residues. For the CDR3, the DNA is TGTGCCAGCAGTCGGGGGGGTTCGGGGAGCTCCTACAATGAGCAGTTCTTC. Residues: CASSRGGSGSSYNEQFF.

This clonotype was seen more than once but under ten times. This sequence joins TRBV20-1 and TRBJ1-5, with D possibly TRBD1 on 6 matching bases. Germline V CDR1 and CDR2: DFQATT, SNEGSKA (reference sequence). Trimming stripped 5 bases from V and 0 bases from J, with 14 bases between. The CDR3 has 15 residues. The CDR3 region is CSAREGGYSNQPQHF. The CDR3 DNA reads TGCAGTGCTCGGGAGGGGGGTTATAGCAATCAGCCCCAGCATTTT.

The rearrangement links TRBV6-1 to TRBJ1-1, with D uncertain. CDR3 size: 13 residues. Germline loops: CDR1 MNHNS, CDR2 SASEGT. The germline V and J ends were trimmed by 4 bases and 3 bases, with 9 bases remaining between them. CDR3 amino acids: CASSADPHTEAFF. The CDR3 DNA follows: TGTGCCAGCAGTGCGGACCCTCACACTGAAGCTTTCTTT.

This clonotype was picked up a small number of times. The V and J genes are TRBV27 and TRBJ2-3; D gene unclear. Germline CDR1 is MNHEY and CDR2 is SMNVEV (reference sequence). The CDR3 loop spans 16 amino acids. Trimming took 1 base from V and 4 from J, leaving 15 bases between them. CDR3 DNA sequence: TGTGCCAGCAGTTTATTGGCGGCAGTTAGACCAGATACGCAGTATTTT. Encoded protein: CASSLLAAVRPDTQYF.

The J gene is TRBJ1-3, the V gene TRBV6-1; TRBD1 aligns across 8 bases. The CDR3 consists of 16 residues. With 5 bases clipped from V and 0 bases from J, the junction kept 6 bases outside the gene matches. Per germline, CDR1 MNHNS and CDR2 SASEGT. The CDR3 region has the DNA TGTGCCAGCAGTCTGGGACAGGAACCCTCTGGAAACACCATATATTTT. This gives the protein CASSLGQEPSGNTIYF.

This clonotype has just a few counts. This chain connects TRBV30 to TRBJ1-2; D unresolved. Trimming shortened V by 0 bases and J by 6 bases, and 17 bases separated the two germline ends. In germline, CDR1 is GTSNPN, CDR2 SVGIG (reference sequence). This CDR3 spans 15 amino acids. CDR3 DNA: TGTGCCTGGAGTGTAACCCTGGAAAATATAAATGGCTACACCTTC. It specifies CAWSVTLENINGYTF. The full variable domain, completed using reference TRBV30 and TRBJ1-2, is SQTIHQWPATLVQPVGSPLSLECTVEGTSNPNLYWYRQAAGRGLQLLFYSVGIGQISSEVPQNLSASRPQDRQFILSSKKLLLSDSGFYLCAWSVTLENINGYTFGSGTRLTVV.

This clonotype was recorded a few times. J is TRBJ1-2 and V is TRBV9; TRBD1 aligns across 9 bases. The length of the CDR3 is 15 residues. Germline-derived CDR1 and CDR2 are SGDLS and YYNGEE. The J segment lost 5 bases and the V segment lost 3 bases, leaving 8 bases of the junction unmatched. CDR3 in DNA: TGTGCCAGCAGCGGAAGTTCTGGACAGGGGTATGGCTACACCTTC. Translation: CASSGSSGQGYGYTF.